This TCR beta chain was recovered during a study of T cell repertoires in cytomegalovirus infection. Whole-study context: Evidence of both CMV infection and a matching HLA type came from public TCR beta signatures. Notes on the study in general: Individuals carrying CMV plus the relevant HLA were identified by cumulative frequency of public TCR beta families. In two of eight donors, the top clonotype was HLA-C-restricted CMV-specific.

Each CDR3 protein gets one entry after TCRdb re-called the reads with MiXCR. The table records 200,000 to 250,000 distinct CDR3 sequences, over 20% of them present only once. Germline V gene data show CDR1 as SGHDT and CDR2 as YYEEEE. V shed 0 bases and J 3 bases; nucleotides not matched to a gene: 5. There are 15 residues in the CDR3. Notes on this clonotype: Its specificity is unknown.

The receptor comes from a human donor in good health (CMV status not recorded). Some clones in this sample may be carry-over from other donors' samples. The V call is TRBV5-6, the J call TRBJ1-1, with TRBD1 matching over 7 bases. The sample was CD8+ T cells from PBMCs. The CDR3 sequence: CASSLEQGGYTEAFF. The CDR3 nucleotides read TGTGCCAGCAGCTTGGAGCAGGGGGGGTACACTGAAGCTTTCTTT.